Reported below is one T cell receptor beta chain. Its antigen remains unidentified. The V segment lost 4 bases and the J segment 6 bases; nucleotides outside the gene matches: 10. The CDR3 runs 15 residues. Germline lookup yields CDR1 MGHRA and CDR2 YSYEKL. This table comes from immunoSEQ multiplex PCR, and its TCRdb copy is limited to in-frame clones, with some not included. The sample has 55,000 to 80,000 clones; roughly 98% are singletons. This entry comes from a study of Tregs in tolerant kidney transplant recipients. Whole-study findings and limits: Expanding Tregs on activated donor B cells appeared to best identify donor-specific TCRbeta clones. Nucleotide sequences could not be compared across some patients' samples due to primer changes.

The genes are TRBV4-1 and TRBJ1-2, with 8 bases identical to TRBD1. The input for sequencing was Tregs from blood, taken before the transplant. The clonotype was recovered from a human donor who received a combined kidney and bone marrow transplant. CDR3 in DNA: TGCGCCAGCAGCCTTTACTCCGGGACAGGTGATGGCTACACCTTC. Its translation is CASSLYSGTGDGYTF.